This T cell receptor beta chain was obtained from a study of control samples from healthy donors and cancer patients. The ends were cut back, 6 bases at V and 6 bases at J, with 17 bases in the middle. The CDR3 length is 14 residues. Germline CDR1 is LGHNT and CDR2 is FRNRAP. Assay used: immunoSEQ multiplex PCR; TCRdb lists only in-frame clones, some missing. The table lists under 200,000 clones, about 94% of them singletons. The V gene is TRBV12-5, the J gene TRBJ1-1; unclear D gene. The TCR sequence derives from a woman between 40 and 50 years old in good health. Sequencing was done on a sample of blood. The CDR3 loop reads CASGLERQGSEAFF. CDR3 coding DNA: TGTGCTAGTGGCCTGGAACGACAAGGCTCTGAAGCTTTCTTT.